One sample yielded the 12 T cell receptor beta chains listed below, sequenced in a study of OX40 agonist ivuxolimab in advanced cancers. Profiling relied on immunoSEQ multiplex PCR, and the TCRdb table lists in-frame clones only, not all of them. The profile shows some 46,000 clones, around 86% of them singletons. The input for sequencing was CD4+ or CD8+ T cells sorted from blood, taken in a trial of the OX40 agonist ivuxolimab. These receptors all stem from an adult with an advanced solid tumor such as melanoma, head and neck, liver or kidney cancer.

This chain links TRBV15 with TRBJ1-1; D remains ambiguous. Trimming took 3 bases from V and 0 from J, leaving 5 bases between them. In germline, CDR1 is LNHNV, CDR2 YYDKDF (reference sequence). This CDR3 has 13 residues. The CDR3 nucleotides read TGTGCCACCAGCAGGGGGATGAACACTGAAGCTTTCTTT. The encoded protein is CATSRGMNTEAFF.

The rearrangement links TRBV6-4 to TRBJ2-7, with D perhaps matching TRBD2 (5 bases). Germline V gene lookup returns CDR1 MRHNA and CDR2 SNTAGT. CDR3 length equals 12 residues. Trimming took 7 bases from V and 0 from J, leaving 7 bases between them. CDR3 DNA: TGTGCCAGCAAAACTAGCTCCTACGAGCAGTACTTC. This gives the protein CASKTSSYEQYF.

The gene calls are TRBV5-1 and TRBJ2-3; possible D gene TRBD1, 5 bases. Germline V CDR1 and CDR2: SGHRS, YFSETQ. Trimming cost V 5 bases and J 0 bases, with 13 bases left between them. The CDR3 has 15 residues. CDR3 bases: TGCGCCAGCAGTCCTCAGGGCGCTAGCACAGATACGCAGTATTTT. As protein: CASSPQGASTDTQYF.

This chain joins TRBV6-4 and TRBJ2-1, with D unclear. The V and J ends lost 7 bases and 4 bases respectively, with 11 bases between them. The CDR3 extends over 13 amino acids. CDR1 and CDR2 from the germline V gene are MRHNA and SNTAGT. The CDR3 sequence is CASKKGGYNEQFF. CDR3 nucleotide sequence: TGTGCCAGCAAGAAGGGTGGTTACAATGAGCAGTTCTTC.

V usage is TRBV27 and J usage is TRBJ1-2; TRBD1 matches 12 bases. CDR1 and CDR2 from the germline V gene are MNHEY and SMNVEV (reference sequence). This CDR3 spans 16 amino acids. V lost 8 bases and J lost 5; bases outside the gene matches: 12. The CDR3 DNA sequence: TGTGCCAGCTCGCCGGGACAGGGGGCGAGTGGGTATGGCTACACCTTC. This codes for CASSPGQGASGYGYTF.

In this sample, this clone turned up a few times. At the DNA level, this CDR3 is encoded by other sequences in the same sample as well. The rearrangement uses TRBV28 and TRBJ2-4; no firm D call. Germline lookup yields CDR1 MDHEN and CDR2 SYDVKM. The germline V and J ends were trimmed by 5 bases and 0 bases, with 8 bases remaining between them. The CDR3 totals 14 residues. The CDR3 sequence: CASSPPLAKNIQYF. CDR3 coding DNA: TGTGCCAGCAGTCCACCGCTAGCCAAAAACATTCAGTACTTC.

This clone was picked up a small number of times. The chain links TRBV6-5 to TRBJ1-5; D unresolved. There are 14 residues in the CDR3. Germline CDR1 is MNHEY and CDR2 is SVGAGI. V lost 0 bases and J lost 6, with 9 bases in between. The CDR3: CASSYSSDLQPQHF. CDR3 nucleotides: TGTGCCAGCAGTTACTCCTCGGACCTTCAGCCCCAGCATTTT.

V gene TRBV2 combines with J gene TRBJ2-3, with D perhaps TRBD2 (6 bases). Between the trimmed V and J ends, which lost 11 bases and 3 bases, there was a span of 21 bases. There are 15 residues in the CDR3. CDR1 SNHLY and CDR2 FYNNEI come from the germline V gene. The CDR3 coding sequence is TGTGCCGGCACCTTGGTTAGCGGTCCAACAGATACGCAGTATTTT. This gives the protein CAGTLVSGPTDTQYF.

This chain uses TRBV11-3 with TRBJ2-5; D tentatively reads TRBD1 or TRBD2 (5 bases each). Germline-derived CDR1 and CDR2 are SGHNT and YENEEA. V shed 1 base and J shed 2 bases, with 5 bases lying between them. The CDR3 has 13 residues. CDR3 protein: CASSLGGQETQYF. Here the CDR3 DNA reads TGTGCCAGCAGCTTAGGGGGGCAAGAGACCCAGTACTTC.

The chain carries TRBV6-1 and TRBJ2-1; D is possibly TRBD2 (6 bases). The CDR3 has 15 amino acids. Germline V gives CDR1 MNHNS, CDR2 SASEGT. The ends were cut back, 6 bases at V and 3 bases at J, with 15 bases in the middle. The CDR3 DNA reads as TGTGCCAGCAGGGCGGGGATCCAGGGCTACAATGAGCAGTTCTTC. This gives the protein CASRAGIQGYNEQFF.

The chain carries TRBV5-4 and TRBJ2-1; 9 bases agree with TRBD2. After removal of 7 bases from V and 0 bases from J, the junction contained 2 bases not matched to a gene. Germline-derived CDR1 and CDR2 are SGHNT and YYREEE (reference sequence). The CDR3 is 14 residues long. Here the CDR3 DNA reads TGTGCCAGCGCGCGGGGGGGCTCCTACAATGAGCAGTTCTTC. Translation: CASARGGSYNEQFF.

V gene TRBV19 combines with J gene TRBJ1-3, with D possibly being TRBD1 (6 bases). The CDR3 is 16 residues long. The germline CDR1 and CDR2 sequences are LNHDA and SQIVND (reference sequence). V was cut by 7 bases and J by 5 bases, with 21 bases left in between. The DNA of the CDR3 is TGTGCCAGTACCCCACTAGGCGTTCAGGGGAGAAACACCATATATTTT. Translating it yields CASTPLGVQGRNTIYF.